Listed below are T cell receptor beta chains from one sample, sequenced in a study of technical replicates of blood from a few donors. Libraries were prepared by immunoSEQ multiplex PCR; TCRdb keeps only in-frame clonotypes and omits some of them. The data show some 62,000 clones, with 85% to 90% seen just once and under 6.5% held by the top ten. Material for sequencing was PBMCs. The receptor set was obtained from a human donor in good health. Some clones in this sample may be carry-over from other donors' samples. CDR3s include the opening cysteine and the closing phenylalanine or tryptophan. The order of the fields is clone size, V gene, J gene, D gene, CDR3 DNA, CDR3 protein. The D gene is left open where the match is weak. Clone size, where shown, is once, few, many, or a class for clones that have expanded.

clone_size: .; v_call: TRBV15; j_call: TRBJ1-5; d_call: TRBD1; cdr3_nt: TGTGCCACCAGCATCAGGACAGGAGTATTTGAGCCCCAGCATTTT; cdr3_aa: CATSIRTGVFEPQHF
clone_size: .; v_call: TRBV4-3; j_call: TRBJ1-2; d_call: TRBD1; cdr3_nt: TGCGCCAGCAGCCAAAGGACAGGCTCTAACTATGGCTACACCTTC; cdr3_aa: CASSQRTGSNYGYTF
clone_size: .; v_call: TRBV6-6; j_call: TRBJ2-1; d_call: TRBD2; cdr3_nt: TGTGCCAGCAGTTACTCGACCCCAGCGGGGGGGTTGTTCTTC; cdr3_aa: CASSYSTPAGGLFF
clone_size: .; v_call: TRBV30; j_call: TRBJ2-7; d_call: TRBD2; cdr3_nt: TGTGCCTGGAGTGGACTAGCGGGTAACGAGCAGTACTTC; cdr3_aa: CAWSGLAGNEQYF
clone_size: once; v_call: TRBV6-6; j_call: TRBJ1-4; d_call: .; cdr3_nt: TGTGCCAGCAGTTACCTGCGGAGAACAACTAATGAAAAACTGTTTTTT; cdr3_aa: CASSYLRRTTNEKLFF
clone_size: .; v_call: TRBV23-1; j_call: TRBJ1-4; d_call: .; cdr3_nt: TGCGCCAGCAGTCAAACCCGCGGGGGCGAAGAGTTAACTAATGAAAAACTGTTTTTT; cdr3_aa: CASSQTRGGEELTNEKLFF
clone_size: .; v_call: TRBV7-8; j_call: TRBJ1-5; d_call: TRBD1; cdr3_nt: TGTGCCAGCAGCTATGACAGGGATCAGCCCCAGCATTTT; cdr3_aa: CASSYDRDQPQHF
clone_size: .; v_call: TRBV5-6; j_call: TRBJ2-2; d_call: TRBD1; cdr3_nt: TGTGCCAGCAGCTGGGGAGGACAGGGGAAGAGCACCGGGGAGCTGTTTTTT; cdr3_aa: CASSWGGQGKSTGELFF
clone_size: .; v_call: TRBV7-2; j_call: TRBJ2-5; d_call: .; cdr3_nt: TGTGCCAGCAGTCTAGCCCGAGAGACCCAGTACTTC; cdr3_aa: CASSLARETQYF
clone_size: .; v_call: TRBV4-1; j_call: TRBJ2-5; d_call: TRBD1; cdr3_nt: TGCGCCAGCAGCCTTCAGGGGGTCTCGGAGACCCAGTACTTC; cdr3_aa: CASSLQGVSETQYF
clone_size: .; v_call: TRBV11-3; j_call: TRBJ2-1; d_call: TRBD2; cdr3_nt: TGTGCCAGCAGCCAAGGACTAGCCTACAATGAGCAGTTCTTC; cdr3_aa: CASSQGLAYNEQFF
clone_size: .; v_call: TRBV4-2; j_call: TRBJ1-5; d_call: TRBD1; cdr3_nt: TGTGCCAGCAGCCAAGATCGGACAGGGGGGAATCAGCCCCAGCATTTT; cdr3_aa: CASSQDRTGGNQPQHF
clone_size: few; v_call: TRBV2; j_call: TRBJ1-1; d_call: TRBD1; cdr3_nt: TGTGCCAACAGTCAGGGGGGGAACACTGAAGCTTTCTTT; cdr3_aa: CANSQGGNTEAFF
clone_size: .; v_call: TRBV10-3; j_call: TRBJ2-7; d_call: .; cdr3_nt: TGTGCCATCGGGGGCAGCGCCCTTAGGGACGAGCAGTACTTC; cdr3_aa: CAIGGSALRDEQYF
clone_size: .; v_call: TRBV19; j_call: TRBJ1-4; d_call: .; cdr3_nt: TGTGCCAGTAGTATACACAGAGGGCCGCCTAATGAAAAACTGTTTTTT; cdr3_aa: CASSIHRGPPNEKLFF
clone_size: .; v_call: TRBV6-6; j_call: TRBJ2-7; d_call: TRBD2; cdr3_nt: TGTGCCAGCAGAACTAGCGGGGGATACGAGCAGTACTTC; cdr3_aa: CASRTSGGYEQYF
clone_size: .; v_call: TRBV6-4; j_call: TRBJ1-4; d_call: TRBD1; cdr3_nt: TGTGCCAGCCCCGAGGGTTGGGAGGGACAGGGGGCGGTAGTTGAAAAACTGTTTTTT; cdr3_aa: CASPEGWEGQGAVVEKLFF
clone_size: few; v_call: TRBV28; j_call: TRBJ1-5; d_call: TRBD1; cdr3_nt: TGTGCCAGCAGTTTACTCAAAGGGGGCAGCGTCAATCAGCCCCAGCATTTT; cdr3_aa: CASSLLKGGSVNQPQHF
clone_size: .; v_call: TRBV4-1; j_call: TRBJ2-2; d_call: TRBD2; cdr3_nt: TGCGCCAGCAGCCAAGCGGGACTAGCGGGATTGCTCGGGGAGCTGTTTTTT; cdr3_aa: CASSQAGLAGLLGELFF
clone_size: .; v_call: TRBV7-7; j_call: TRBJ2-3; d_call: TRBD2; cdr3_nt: TGTGCCAGCAGCCCGACTAGCGGGGCAGATACGCAGTATTTT; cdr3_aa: CASSPTSGADTQYF
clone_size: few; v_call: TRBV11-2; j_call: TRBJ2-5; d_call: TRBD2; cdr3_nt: TGTGCCAGCTCAGGGAGGGGAGAGACCCAGTACTTC; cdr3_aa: CASSGRGETQYF
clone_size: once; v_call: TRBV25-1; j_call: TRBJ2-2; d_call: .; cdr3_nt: TGTGCCAGCAGTGAAAGGGGTACTACCGGGGAGCTGTTTTTT; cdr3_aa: CASSERGTTGELFF
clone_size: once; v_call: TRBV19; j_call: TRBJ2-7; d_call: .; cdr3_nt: TGTGCCAGTAGTGACAGAGCCTCCTACGAGCAGTACTTC; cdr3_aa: CASSDRASYEQYF
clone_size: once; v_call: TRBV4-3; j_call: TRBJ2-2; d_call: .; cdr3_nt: TGCGCCAGCAGCCAACAGTGGCGGCCCGGGGAGCTGTTTTTT; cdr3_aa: CASSQQWRPGELFF
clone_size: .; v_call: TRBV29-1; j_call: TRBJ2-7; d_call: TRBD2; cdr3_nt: TGCAGCGTTGAGATGGGGGGGACCCGGTACTTC; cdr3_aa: CSVEMGGTRYF
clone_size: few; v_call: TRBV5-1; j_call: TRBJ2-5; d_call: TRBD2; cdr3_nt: TGCGCCAGCACCCTCCTAGCGGGGGGAGACTGGGCCCAGTACTTC; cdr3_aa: CASTLLAGGDWAQYF
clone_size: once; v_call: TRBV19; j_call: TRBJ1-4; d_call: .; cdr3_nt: TGTGCCACTGAAACTACGGGGGCAACTAATGAAAAACTGTTTTTT; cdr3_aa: CATETTGATNEKLFF
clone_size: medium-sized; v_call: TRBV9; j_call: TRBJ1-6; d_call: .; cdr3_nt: TGTGCCAGCAGCGCTCCCGGGGGTTCCAAGAATTCACCCCTCCACTTT; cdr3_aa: CASSAPGGSKNSPLHF
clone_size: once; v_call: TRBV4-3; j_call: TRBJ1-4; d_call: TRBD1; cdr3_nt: TGCGCCAGCAGCCCGAGACAGGGAAAAAATGAAAAACTGTTTTTT; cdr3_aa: CASSPRQGKNEKLFF
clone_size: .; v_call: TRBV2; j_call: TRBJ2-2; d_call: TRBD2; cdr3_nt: TGTGCCAGCAGTGGGACTAGCGGGAGGCTTAACACCGGGGAGCTGTTTTTT; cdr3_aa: CASSGTSGRLNTGELFF